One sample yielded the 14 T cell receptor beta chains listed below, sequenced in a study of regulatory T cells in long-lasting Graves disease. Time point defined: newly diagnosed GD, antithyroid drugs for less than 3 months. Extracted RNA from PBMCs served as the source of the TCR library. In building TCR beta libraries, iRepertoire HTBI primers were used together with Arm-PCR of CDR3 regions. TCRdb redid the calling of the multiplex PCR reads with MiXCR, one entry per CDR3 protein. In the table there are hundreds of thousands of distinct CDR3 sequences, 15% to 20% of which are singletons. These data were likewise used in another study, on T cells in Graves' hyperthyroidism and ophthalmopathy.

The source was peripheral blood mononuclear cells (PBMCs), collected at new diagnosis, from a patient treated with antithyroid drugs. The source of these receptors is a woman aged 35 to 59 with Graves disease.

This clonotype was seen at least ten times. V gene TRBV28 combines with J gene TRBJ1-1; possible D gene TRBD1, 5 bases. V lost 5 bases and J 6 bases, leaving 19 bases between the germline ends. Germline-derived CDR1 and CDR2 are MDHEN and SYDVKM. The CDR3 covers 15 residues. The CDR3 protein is CASSPASTGTSEAFF. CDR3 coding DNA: TGTGCCAGCAGTCCCGCCTCCACAGGAACTTCTGAAGCTTTCTTT.

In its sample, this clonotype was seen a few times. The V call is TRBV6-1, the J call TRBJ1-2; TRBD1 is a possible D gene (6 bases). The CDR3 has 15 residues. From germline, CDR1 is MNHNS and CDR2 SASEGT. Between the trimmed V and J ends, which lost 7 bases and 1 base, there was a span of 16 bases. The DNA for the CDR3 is TGTGCCAGCACCAGGGGTATCGCCGATAACTATGGCTACACCTTC. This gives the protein CASTRGIADNYGYTF.

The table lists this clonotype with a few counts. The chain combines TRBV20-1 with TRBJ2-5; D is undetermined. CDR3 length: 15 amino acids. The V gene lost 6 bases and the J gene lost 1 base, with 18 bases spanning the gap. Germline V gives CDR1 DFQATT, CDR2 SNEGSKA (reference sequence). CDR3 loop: CSAVDLRPFQETQYF. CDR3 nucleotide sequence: TGCAGTGCCGTAGACCTCCGACCGTTCCAAGAGACCCAGTACTTC.

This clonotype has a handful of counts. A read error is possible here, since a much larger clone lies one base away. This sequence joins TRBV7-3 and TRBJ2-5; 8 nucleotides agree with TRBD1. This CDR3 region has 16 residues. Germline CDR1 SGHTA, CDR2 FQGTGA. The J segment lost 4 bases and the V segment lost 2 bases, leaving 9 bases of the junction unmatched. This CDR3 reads CASSLDPPGGGETQYF. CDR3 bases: TGTGCCAGCAGCTTAGACCCCCCAGGGGGCGGAGAGACCCAGTACTTC. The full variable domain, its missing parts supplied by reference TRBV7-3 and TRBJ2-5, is GAGVSQTPSNKVTEKGKYVELRCDPISGHTALYWYRQSLGQGPEFLIYFQGTGAADDSGLPNDRFFAVRPEGSVSTLKIQRTERGDSAVYLCASSLDPPGGGETQYFGPGTRLLVL.

CDR3 loop: CASSHGLTPNGLFF. CDR3 bases: TGTGCCAGCAGCCACGGACTCACTCCGAACGGGCTGTTTTTT. This chain links TRBV14 with TRBJ2-2; D might be TRBD2 (5 bases). The germline V gene encodes CDR1 SGHDN and CDR2 FVKESK. The length of the CDR3 is 14 residues. V was pared by 3 bases and J by 13 bases, with 18 bases between.

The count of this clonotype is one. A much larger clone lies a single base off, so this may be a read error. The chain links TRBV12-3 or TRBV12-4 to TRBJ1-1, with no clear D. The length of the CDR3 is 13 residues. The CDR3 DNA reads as TGTGCCAGCAGCCCACAGTGGAACACTGACGCTTTCTTT. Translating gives CASSPQWNTDAFF.

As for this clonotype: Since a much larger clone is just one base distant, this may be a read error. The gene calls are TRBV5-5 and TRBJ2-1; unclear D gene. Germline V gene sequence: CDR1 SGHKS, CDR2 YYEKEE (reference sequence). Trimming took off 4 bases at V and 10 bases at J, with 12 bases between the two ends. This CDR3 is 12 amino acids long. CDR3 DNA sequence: TGTGCCAGCAGCGCGTCCCCCTACGAGCAGTTCTTC. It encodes CASSASPYEQFF.

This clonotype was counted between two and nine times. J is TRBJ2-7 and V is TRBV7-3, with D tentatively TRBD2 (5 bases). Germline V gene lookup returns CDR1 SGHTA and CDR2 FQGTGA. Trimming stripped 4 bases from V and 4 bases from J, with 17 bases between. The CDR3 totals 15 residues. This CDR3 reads CASSSTWVRGYEQYF. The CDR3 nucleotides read TGTGCCAGCAGCTCGACGTGGGTTAGAGGGTACGAGCAGTACTTC.

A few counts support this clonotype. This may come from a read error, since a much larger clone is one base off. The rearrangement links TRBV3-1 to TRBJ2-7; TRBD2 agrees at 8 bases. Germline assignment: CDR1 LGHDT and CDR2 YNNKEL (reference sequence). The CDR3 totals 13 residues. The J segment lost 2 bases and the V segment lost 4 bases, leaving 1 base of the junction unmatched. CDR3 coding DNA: TGTGCCAGCAGCCGGGGACTAGCCTACGAGCAGTACTTC. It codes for CASSRGLAYEQYF.

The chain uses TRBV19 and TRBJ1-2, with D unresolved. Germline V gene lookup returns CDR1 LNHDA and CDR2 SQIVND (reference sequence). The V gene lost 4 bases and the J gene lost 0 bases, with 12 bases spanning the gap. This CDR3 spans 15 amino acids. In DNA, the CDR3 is TGTGCCAGTAGTACTACGGGATACACTAACTATGGCTACACCTTC. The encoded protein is CASSTTGYTNYGYTF.

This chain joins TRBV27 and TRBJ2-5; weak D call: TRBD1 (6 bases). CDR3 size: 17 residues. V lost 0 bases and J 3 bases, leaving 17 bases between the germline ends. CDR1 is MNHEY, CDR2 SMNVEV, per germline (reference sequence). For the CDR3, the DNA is TGTGCCAGCAGTTTATCCCTGACGCGGACAGCTAAAGAGACCCAGTACTTC. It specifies CASSLSLTRTAKETQYF.

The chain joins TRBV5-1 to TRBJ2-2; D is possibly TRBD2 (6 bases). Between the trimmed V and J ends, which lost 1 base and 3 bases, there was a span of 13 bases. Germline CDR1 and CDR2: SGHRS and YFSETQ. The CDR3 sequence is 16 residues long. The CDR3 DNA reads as TGCGCCAGCAGCTTGTACGGAGCGGGCGACACCGGGGAGCTGTTTTTT. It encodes CASSLYGAGDTGELFF.

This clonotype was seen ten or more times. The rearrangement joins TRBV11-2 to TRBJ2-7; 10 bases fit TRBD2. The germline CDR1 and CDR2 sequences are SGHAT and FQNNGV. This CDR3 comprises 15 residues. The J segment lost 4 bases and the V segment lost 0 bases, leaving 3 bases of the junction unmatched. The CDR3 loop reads CASSLELAGLYEQYF. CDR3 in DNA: TGTGCCAGCAGCTTAGAACTAGCGGGGTTGTACGAGCAGTACTTC. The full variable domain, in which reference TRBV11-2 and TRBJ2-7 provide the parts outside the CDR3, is EAGVAQSPRYKIIEKRQSVAFWCNPISGHATLYWYQQILGQGPKLLIQFQNNGVVDDSQLPKDRFSAERLKGVDSTLKIQPAKLEDSAVYLCASSLELAGLYEQYFGPGTRLTVT.

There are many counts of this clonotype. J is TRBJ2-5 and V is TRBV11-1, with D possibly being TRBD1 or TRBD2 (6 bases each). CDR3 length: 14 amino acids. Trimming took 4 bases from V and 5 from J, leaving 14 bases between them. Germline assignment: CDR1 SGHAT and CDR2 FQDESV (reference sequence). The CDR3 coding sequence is TGTGCCAGCAGCTCTGGGGGGCTGGGGGAGACCCAGTACTTC. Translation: CASSSGGLGETQYF.